A few counts support the clone carrying this T cell receptor (beta chain). Its antigen remains unknown. The record originates from a study of early T cells in non-severe SARS-CoV-2 infection. The wider study: Sequenced bulk RNA came from whole blood that was unsorted, and chains were unpaired.

CDR1 and CDR2 (germline): GTSNPN, SVGIG (reference sequence). V was trimmed by 0 bases and J by 5 bases, leaving 3 bases between them. There are 11 residues in the CDR3. Attachment of unique molecular identifiers was made to individual cDNA molecules. Via MiXCR, TCRdb re-called the 5' RACE reads, giving one row per CDR3 protein. The data contain 25,000 to 30,000 distinct CDR3 sequences, under 6% of them singletons. Study results and caveats: Reliance on VDJdb matching favored anti-spike CD8 responses; private and CD4 specificities were missed.

This receptor was taken from an adult who was a healthcare worker with PCR-confirmed SARS-CoV-2 infection or an uninfected control (not recorded which). Sequenced material: whole blood. The J gene is TRBJ2-3, the V gene TRBV30, with D unresolved. The CDR3 is CAWSVLDTQYF. The CDR3 nucleotides read TGTGCCTGGAGTGTACTAGATACGCAGTATTTT.